The 3 T cell receptor beta chains given below trace back to one sample, sequenced in a study of CD8+CD57+ T cells in acquired aplastic anemia. TCR beta VDJ and CDR3 were profiled, and genomic DNA was the template. In TCRdb, the reads were re-called with MiXCR into one record per CDR3 protein. The sample has a few hundred thousand distinct CDR3 sequences; roughly 80% are singletons. Sequenced patients had shown CD8+CD57+ cell expansion by flow cytometry. The sequenced sample was sorted CD4+, CD8+, or CD8+CD57+ T cells (not recorded which) from PBMCs. The source of these receptors is a human donor with aplastic anemia.

The chain links TRBV7-8 to TRBJ2-7; no clear D gene. V was shortened by 3 bases and J by 4 bases, with 25 bases between the two germline ends. The CDR3 covers 18 residues. Germline lookup yields CDR1 SGHVS and CDR2 FQNEAQ. The CDR3 here is CASSFPPGPDTQYYEQYV. In DNA form, the CDR3 reads TGTGCCAGCAGCTTTCCGCCAGGTCCCGATACGCAGTATTACGAGCAGTACGTC.

The CDR3 region is CSARRGTDYADTQYF. CDR3 bases: TGCAGTGCTAGAAGGGGCACTGACTATGCAGATACGCAGTATTTT. The chain links TRBV20-1 to TRBJ2-3, with D perhaps TRBD1 or TRBD2 (5 bases each). V shed 2 bases and J shed 4 bases, with 16 bases lying between them. The CDR3 consists of 15 residues. Germline V gives CDR1 DFQATT, CDR2 SNEGSKA (reference sequence).

The V and J genes are TRBV14 and TRBJ2-3; D ambiguous. Germline CDR1 SGHDN, CDR2 FVKESK. This CDR3 spans 14 amino acids. V lost 4 bases, J lost 14 bases, and 22 bases lay in between. DNA for the CDR3: TGTGCCAGCAGCCTAGAGAGTTTGCGAACTCTCGGGTATTTT. As protein: CASSLESLRTLGYF.